This passage covers 21 T cell receptor beta chains from one sample sequenced in a study of blood T cells in healthy people across ages. With a J-beta primer mix and a sample-barcoded 5' primer, a second PCR ran roughly 6 to 11 cycles. MiXCR was run by TCRdb on the 5' RACE reads, yielding one entry per CDR3 protein. The sample has 550,000 to 800,000 distinct CDR3 sequences; about 32% are singletons. Input material: blood. The receptor source for this set is a woman aged 80 or over in good health.

This clonotype was seen only a few times. This chain uses TRBV30 with TRBJ1-2; D call uncertain. The CDR3 runs to 13 residues. V was cut by 3 bases and J by 3 bases, with 11 bases left in between. CDR1 and CDR2 from the germline V gene are GTSNPN and SVGIG (reference sequence). CDR3 nucleotides: TGTGCCTGGAGCGGCCCAGGTTACTATGGCTACACCTTC. Translated: CAWSGPGYYGYTF.

Comments on this clonotype: A clone one base away is much larger, so this may be a read error. The rearrangement joins TRBV12-3 or TRBV12-4 to TRBJ2-3; D may match TRBD1 or TRBD2 (5 bases each). The CDR3 has 14 amino acids. V was pared by 6 bases and J by 4 bases, with 14 bases between. Here the CDR3 DNA reads TGTGCCAGCAGCATTAAGGGGACGGCAGATACGCAGTATTTT. Its translation is CASSIKGTADTQYF.

The chain couples TRBV7-2 to TRBJ1-3; 8 bases line up with TRBD1. The J segment lost 2 bases and the V segment lost 5 bases, leaving 2 bases of the junction unmatched. The V gene's germline CDR1 is SGHTA and CDR2 FQGNSA. The CDR3 covers 14 residues. CDR3 protein: CASSVQGAGNTIYF. The DNA of the CDR3 is TGTGCCAGCAGCGTACAGGGGGCTGGAAACACCATATATTTT. Combining the CDR3 with reference TRBV7-2 and TRBJ1-3 gives the whole variable domain GAGVSQSPSNKVTEKGKDVELRCDPISGHTALYWYRQSLGQGLEFLIYFQGNSAPDKSGLPSDRFSAERTGGSVSTLTIQRTQQEDSAVYLCASSVQGAGNTIYFGEGSWLTVV.

This clonotype showed up many times. The rearrangement uses TRBV27 and TRBJ1-2, with D hard to call. The CDR3 is made up of 14 amino acids. V lost 5 bases and J 0 bases, leaving 10 bases between the germline ends. Looked up from germline, CDR1 is MNHEY and CDR2 is SMNVEV (reference sequence). The CDR3 spells CASSPPDTNYGYTF. As DNA, the CDR3 is TGTGCCAGCAGTCCCCCCGACACTAACTATGGCTACACCTTC.

This clonotype was observed at least ten times. The chain links TRBV10-3 to TRBJ2-3, with 10 bases lining up with TRBD2. Germline V gene lookup returns CDR1 ENHRY and CDR2 SYGVKD. V trimming: 6 bases; J trimming: 5 bases; junction bases outside the gene matches: 5. The CDR3 has 14 amino acids. The chain's CDR3 is CAIRSGGGGDTQYF. The CDR3, as DNA: TGTGCCATCAGAAGCGGGGGGGGCGGAGATACGCAGTATTTT.

This clonotype was picked up many times. The CDR3 region is CASTPRTSGGGEQFF. The DNA of the CDR3 is TGTGCCAGCACCCCGCGGACTAGCGGGGGAGGGGAGCAGTTCTTC. This chain joins TRBV2 and TRBJ2-1, with 13 bases that match TRBD2. V lost 7 bases, J lost 10 bases, and 10 bases stayed unmatched. Germline V gene data show CDR1 as SNHLY and CDR2 as FYNNEI. The CDR3 totals 15 residues.

V is TRBV11-2 and J is TRBJ1-1; TRBD1 agrees at 9 bases. This CDR3 region has 15 residues. In germline, CDR1 is SGHAT, CDR2 FQNNGV. V lost 5 bases and J lost 9; bases outside the gene matches: 13. The CDR3, as DNA: TGTGCCAGCAGCCCATGGCCGGGGACAGGGAATCAAGCTTTCTTT. Residues: CASSPWPGTGNQAFF.

The V call is TRBV20-1, the J call TRBJ2-1; 10 bases map to TRBD2. The CDR3 contains 15 residues. Germline trimming cut 4 bases from V and 4 bases from J; bases unmatched to any gene: 7. CDR1 and CDR2 from the germline V gene are DFQATT and SNEGSKA (reference sequence). CDR3 protein: CSAIRGLADYNEQFF. DNA of the CDR3: TGCAGTGCTATTCGAGGACTAGCGGATTACAATGAGCAGTTCTTC.

With respect to this clonotype: A much larger clone lies a single base off, so this may be a read error. The chain carries TRBV6-1 and TRBJ2-3; 15 bases line up with TRBD2. The V segment lost 5 bases and the J segment 2 bases; nucleotides outside the gene matches: 20. From germline, CDR1 is MNHNS and CDR2 SASEGT. The CDR3 contains 22 residues. CDR3 DNA: TGTGCCAGCAGTCCGGGACTAGCGGGGGGCCAATTCTCGAAATCTATCACAGATACGCAGTATTTT. Translation: CASSPGLAGGQFSKSITDTQYF.

The chain combines TRBV7-3 with TRBJ2-7; 9 positions match TRBD1. Unmatched junction bases numbered 13, after V lost 3 bases and J lost 7 bases. The CDR3 sequence is 16 residues long. Germline lookup yields CDR1 SGHTA and CDR2 FQGTGA. Written as DNA, the CDR3 is TGTGCCAGCAGCTTGTCGGCGGGACAGGGTCCCAATGAGCAGTACTTC. Its translation: CASSLSAGQGPNEQYF.

This clonotype was observed at least ten times. The J gene is TRBJ1-4, the V gene TRBV29-1; D unresolved. This CDR3 is 12 amino acids long. CDR1 is SQVTM, CDR2 ANQGSEA, per germline. With 3 bases removed from V and 6 bases from J, the gap between germline ends came to 8 bases. The CDR3 DNA follows: TGCAGCGTTGACCTGGGATATGAAAAACTGTTTTTT. Its protein product is CSVDLGYEKLFF.

Many counts were recorded for this clonotype. The chain uses TRBV7-9 and TRBJ2-1; possible D gene TRBD1, 5 bases. The V end lost 7 bases, the J end lost 10 bases, and 11 bases lay between the germline ends. This CDR3 has 11 residues. Germline V CDR1 and CDR2: SEHNR, FQNEAQ (reference sequence). The CDR3 DNA follows: TGTGCCAGCAACTTGGGGCGGGAGCAGTTCTTC. Protein sequence: CASNLGREQFF.

About this clonotype itself: At one end, the junction sequence differs from germline, possibly due to a read error. This chain joins TRBV5-5 and TRBJ1-2; D ambiguous. The CDR3 covers 15 residues. The germline gives CDR1 SGHKS, CDR2 YYEKEE (reference sequence). CDR3 loop: CASRRSFAGEDGYTF. CDR3 DNA sequence: TGCGCCAGCAGAAGGTCATTTGCTGGGGAAGATGGCTACACCTTC.

This clonotype was counted only a few times. The chain combines TRBV3-1 with TRBJ1-5, with D unclear. V lost 0 bases and J 7 bases, leaving 7 bases between the germline ends. Germline V gene lookup returns CDR1 LGHDT and CDR2 YNNKEL (reference sequence). The CDR3 sequence is 13 residues long. The CDR3 coding sequence is TGTGCCAGCAGCCAAGATTACATCCAGCCCCAGCATTTT. Translation: CASSQDYIQPQHF.

The V gene is TRBV5-5, the J gene TRBJ2-3; 10 nucleotides agree with TRBD1. The V and J ends lost 2 bases and 8 bases, in that order; junction bases with no gene match: 8. CDR1 and CDR2 from the germline V gene are SGHKS and YYEKEE (reference sequence). The length of the CDR3 is 15 residues. In DNA form, the CDR3 reads TGTGCCAGCAGCTTCCGGGACAGGGGAATAGGTACGCAGTATTTT. It codes for CASSFRDRGIGTQYF.

This clonotype has ten or more counts. The CDR3 region has the DNA TGTGCCAGCAGTACATCGACGGGCCAGTACCAAGAGACCCAGTACTTC. Protein product: CASSTSTGQYQETQYF. The chain carries TRBV28 and TRBJ2-5; D remains ambiguous. This CDR3 comprises 16 residues. V lost 5 bases, J lost 0 bases, and 16 bases lay in between. The germline V gene encodes CDR1 MDHEN and CDR2 SYDVKM.

This CDR3 reads CAWSVRGTGAKNIQYF. In nucleotides, the CDR3 is TGTGCCTGGAGTGTACGTGGGACAGGGGCCAAAAACATTCAGTACTTC. The chain couples TRBV30 to TRBJ2-4, with TRBD1 identical over 9 bases. The V gene's germline CDR1 is GTSNPN and CDR2 SVGIG (reference sequence). The trim removed 0 bases at V and 1 base at J, leaving 4 bases unmatched. This CDR3 is 16 amino acids long.

The rearrangement joins TRBV29-1 to TRBJ2-1, with 7 bases matching TRBD2. The CDR3 covers 14 residues. Germline trimming cut 8 bases from V and 4 bases from J; bases unmatched to any gene: 11. Germline CDR1 is SQVTM and CDR2 is ANQGSEA. CDR3 amino acids: CSIGGTGGYNEQFF. The CDR3 region has the DNA TGCAGCATTGGGGGGACGGGAGGATACAATGAGCAGTTCTTC.

With regard to this clonotype: Germline and junction disagree at one end, which may indicate a read error. This sequence joins TRBV24-1 and TRBJ2-2; TRBD2 aligns across 9 bases. This CDR3 is 16 amino acids long. Germline loops: CDR1 KGHDR, CDR2 SFDVKD. The CDR3 region has the DNA TGTGCCACCAGTGACGCTCTAGCGGGAAACACCGGGGAGCGGTTTTTT. Amino acid sequence: CATSDALAGNTGERFF.

Concerning this clonotype itself: At one boundary the junction diverges from the germline segment, which might be a read error. V and J are TRBV10-3 and TRBJ2-3; D is ambiguous. This CDR3 spans 13 amino acids. CDR1 and CDR2 (germline): ENHRY, SYGVKD. For the CDR3, the DNA is TGTGCCATCAGTGGGCCCAGCACAGATACACAGTATTTT. It translates to CAISGPSTDTQYF.

Notes on this clonotype: A much larger clone differs by one base, so this may be a read error. In DNA form, the CDR3 reads TGTGCCAGCAGGAAGACAAGGTACGAGCAGTACTTC. Its protein product is CASRKTRYEQYF. The chain links TRBV6-1 to TRBJ2-4; D gene ambiguous. The J call may be in error: the DNA end matches TRBJ2-7 better. The CDR3 length is 12 residues. Germline-derived CDR1 and CDR2 are MNHNS and SASEGT.